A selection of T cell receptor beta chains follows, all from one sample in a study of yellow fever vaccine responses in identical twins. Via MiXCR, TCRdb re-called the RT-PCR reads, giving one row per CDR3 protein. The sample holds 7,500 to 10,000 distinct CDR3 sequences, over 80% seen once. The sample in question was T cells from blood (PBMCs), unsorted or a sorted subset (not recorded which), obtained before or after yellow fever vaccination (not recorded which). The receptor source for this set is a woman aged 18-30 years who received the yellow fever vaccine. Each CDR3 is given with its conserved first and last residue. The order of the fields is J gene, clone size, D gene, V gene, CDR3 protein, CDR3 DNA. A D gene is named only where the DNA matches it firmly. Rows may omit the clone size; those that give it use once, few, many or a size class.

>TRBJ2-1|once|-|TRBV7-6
CASSLDLKRQDNEQFF
TGTGCCAGCAGCTTAGACCTTAAGCGGCAAGACAATGAGCAGTTCTTC
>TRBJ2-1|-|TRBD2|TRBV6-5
CASSYSSLAGVYVEQFF
TGTGCCAGCAGTTACTCGTCACTAGCGGGGGTCTATGTTGAGCAGTTCTTC
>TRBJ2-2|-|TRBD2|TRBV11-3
CASSSGLAGDTGELFF
TGTGCCAGCAGCTCAGGACTAGCGGGAGATACCGGGGAGCTGTTTTTT
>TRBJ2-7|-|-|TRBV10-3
CAISDARADEQYF
TGTGCCATCAGTGACGCCAGGGCGGACGAGCAGTACTTC
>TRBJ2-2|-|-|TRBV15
CATRESRHTNTGELFF
TGTGCCACCAGGGAGTCACGGCACACGAACACCGGGGAGCTGTTTTTT
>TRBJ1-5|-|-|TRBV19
CASSMGDQPQHF
TGTGCCAGTAGTATGGGGGATCAGCCCCAGCATTTT
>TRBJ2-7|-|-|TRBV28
CASSLRLVGDGCEQYF
TGTGCCAGCAGTTTACGTCTTGTTGGGGACGGATGCGAGCAGTACTTC
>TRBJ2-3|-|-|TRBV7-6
CASSLDITDTQYF
TGTGCCAGCAGCTTAGATATCACAGATACGCAGTATTTT
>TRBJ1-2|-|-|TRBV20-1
CSARDGGFGYTF
TGCAGTGCTAGAGATGGTGGGTTTGGCTACACCTTC
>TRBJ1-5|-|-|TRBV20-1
CSAVGSYLQPQHF
TGCAGTGCCGTGGGAAGCTACCTTCAGCCCCAGCATTTT
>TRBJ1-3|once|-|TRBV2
CASSSGENSGNTIYF
TGTGCCAGCAGTTCAGGGGAAAACTCTGGAAACACCATATATTTT
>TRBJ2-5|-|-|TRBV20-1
CSARPNGAQETQYF
TGCAGTGCTAGACCCAACGGTGCCCAAGAGACCCAGTACTTC
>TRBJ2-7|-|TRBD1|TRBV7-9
CASSSQGALNEQYF
TGTGCCAGCAGCTCACAGGGGGCGCTTAACGAGCAGTACTTC
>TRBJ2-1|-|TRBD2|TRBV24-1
CATSDISGGSENEQFF
TGTGCCACCAGTGATATTAGCGGGGGTTCGGAAAATGAGCAGTTCTTC
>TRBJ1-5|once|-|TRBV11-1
CASSLEGQPQHF
TGTGCCAGCAGCTTAGAGGGACAGCCCCAGCATTTT
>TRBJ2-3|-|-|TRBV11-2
CASSFGTDTQYF
TGTGCCAGCAGCTTTGGCACAGATACGCAGTATTTT
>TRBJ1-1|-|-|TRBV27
CASMGGVNTEAFF
TGTGCCAGCATGGGGGGGGTGAACACTGAAGCTTTCTTT
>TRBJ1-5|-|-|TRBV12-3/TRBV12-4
CASSSPSLTGFFQPQHF
TGTGCCAGCAGTAGCCCCAGCCTAACAGGGTTTTTTCAGCCCCAGCATTTT
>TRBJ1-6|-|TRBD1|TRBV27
CASSPGTGQVMSNSPLHF
TGTGCCAGCAGCCCGGGGACGGGACAGGTGATGAGTAATTCACCCCTCCACTTT
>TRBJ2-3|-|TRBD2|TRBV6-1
CASSEGLAGGPDTQYF
TGTGCCAGCAGCGAGGGACTAGCGGGAGGGCCGGATACGCAGTATTTT
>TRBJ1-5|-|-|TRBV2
CASSARQASSNQPQHF
TGTGCCAGCAGCGCTAGACAGGCGAGTAGCAATCAGCCCCAGCATTTT
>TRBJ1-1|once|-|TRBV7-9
CASSFGGLNTEAFF
TGTGCCAGCAGCTTTGGGGGTCTGAACACTGAAGCTTTCTTT
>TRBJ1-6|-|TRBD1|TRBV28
CASSLTGSNSPLHF
TGTGCCAGCAGTTTGACAGGGAGCAATTCACCCCTCCACTTT
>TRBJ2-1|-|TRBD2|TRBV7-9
CASSKREGRYNEQCF
TGTGCCAGCAGCAAGCGGGAGGGCCGGTACAATGAGCAGTGCTTC
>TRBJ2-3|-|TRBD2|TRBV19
CASSAPAGSSTDTQYF
TGTGCCAGTAGTGCCCCAGCGGGGTCTAGCACAGATACGCAGTATTTT
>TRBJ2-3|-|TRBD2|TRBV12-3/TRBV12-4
CASSLARGGPNTQYF
TGTGCCAGCAGTTTAGCGCGGGGGGGCCCAAATACGCAGTATTTT
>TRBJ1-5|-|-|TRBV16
CASSQVLGGPQHF
TGTGCCAGCAGCCAGGTCCTCGGGGGGCCCCAGCATTTT
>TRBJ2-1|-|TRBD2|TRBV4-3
CASRGIAGTAYNEQFF
TGCGCCAGCAGAGGTATAGCGGGGACCGCCTACAATGAGCAGTTCTTC
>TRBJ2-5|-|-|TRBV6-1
CASRDQGGFQETQYF
TGTGCCAGCAGGGATCAGGGGGGTTTCCAAGAGACCCAGTACTTC
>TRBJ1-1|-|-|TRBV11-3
CASSSDIWRNTEAFF
TGTGCCAGCAGCTCGGACATTTGGAGGAACACTGAAGCTTTCTTT
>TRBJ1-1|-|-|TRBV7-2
CASSPSASNTEAFF
TGTGCCAGCAGCCCCTCGGCCTCAAACACTGAAGCTTTCTTT
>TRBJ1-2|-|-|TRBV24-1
CATSDSNVNYGYTF
TGTGCCACCAGTGATTCAAACGTAAACTATGGCTACACCTTC
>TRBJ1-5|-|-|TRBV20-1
CSARAGDGNQPQHF
TGCAGTGCTAGAGCGGGGGATGGCAATCAGCCCCAGCATTTT
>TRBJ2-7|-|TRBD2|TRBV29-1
CSVEKGLAGYYEQYF
TGCAGCGTTGAAAAGGGACTAGCGGGCTACTACGAGCAGTACTTC
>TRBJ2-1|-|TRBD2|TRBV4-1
CASSQGLAGGGDEQFF
TGCGCCAGCAGCCAGGGACTAGCGGGTGGAGGGGATGAGCAGTTCTTC
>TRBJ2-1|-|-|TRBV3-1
CASSPFSVGEQFF
TGTGCCAGCAGCCCCTTTTCAGTGGGCGAGCAGTTCTTC
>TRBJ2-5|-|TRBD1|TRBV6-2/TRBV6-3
CASSSRTGKTTQYF
TGTGCCAGCAGTTCCCGGACAGGGAAAACCACCCAGTACTTC
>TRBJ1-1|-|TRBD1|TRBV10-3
CAISEPQPGTGAEAFF
TGTGCCATCAGTGAACCTCAGCCTGGGACAGGGGCTGAAGCTTTCTTT
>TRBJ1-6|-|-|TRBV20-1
CSARDQLQGWNSPLHF
TGCAGTGCTAGAGACCAGTTACAGGGTTGGAATTCACCCCTCCACTTT
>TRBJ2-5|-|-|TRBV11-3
CASSLKETQYF
TGTGCCAGCAGCTTAAAAGAGACCCAGTACTTC
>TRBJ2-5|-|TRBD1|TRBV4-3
CASSQNLQGLETQYF
TGCGCCAGCAGCCAAAATCTACAGGGGTTAGAGACCCAGTACTTC
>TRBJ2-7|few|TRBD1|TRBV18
CASSPPGQGYEQYF
TGTGCCAGCTCACCACCGGGACAGGGTTACGAGCAGTACTTC
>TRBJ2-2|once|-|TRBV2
CARSEEVNTGELFFF
-
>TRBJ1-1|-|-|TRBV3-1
CASSQGREAFF
TGTGCCAGCAGCCAAGGGCGGGAAGCTTTCTTT
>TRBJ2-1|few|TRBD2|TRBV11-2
CASSLVFGGSSAYNEQFF
TGTGCCAGCAGCTTAGTATTTGGCGGGAGTTCTGCCTACAATGAGCAGTTCTTC
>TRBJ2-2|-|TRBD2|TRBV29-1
CSVEDPMTSGRSNTGELFF
TGCAGCGTTGAAGACCCTATGACTAGCGGGAGGTCGAACACCGGGGAGCTGTTTTTT
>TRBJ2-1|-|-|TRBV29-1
CSVVQYYNEQFF
TGCAGCGTTGTTCAGTATTACAATGAGCAGTTCTTC
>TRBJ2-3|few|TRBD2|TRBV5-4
CASSLRGGSTDTQYF
TGTGCCAGCAGCCTCCGGGGGGGCTCTACAGATACGCAGTATTTT
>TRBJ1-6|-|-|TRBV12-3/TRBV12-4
CASSLAMTRSSYNSPLHF
TGTGCCAGCAGTTTAGCGATGACACGCAGCTCCTATAATTCACCCCTCCACTTT
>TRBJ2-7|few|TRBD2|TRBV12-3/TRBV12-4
CASSLSRRGNEQYF
TGTGCCAGCAGTTTATCACGGCGGGGGAACGAGCAGTACTTC
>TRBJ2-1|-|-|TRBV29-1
CSVEDRTIPGIADNEQFF
TGCAGCGTTGAAGATCGGACTATCCCGGGGATAGCGGACAATGAGCAGTTCTTC
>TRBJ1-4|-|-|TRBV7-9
CASSLNGQQNEKLFF
TGTGCCAGCAGCTTAAACGGACAGCAAAATGAAAAACTGTTTTTT
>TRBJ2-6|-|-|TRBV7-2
CASSFQSSGANVLTF
TGTGCCAGCAGCTTCCAGTCCTCTGGGGCCAACGTCCTGACTTTC
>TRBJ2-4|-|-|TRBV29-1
CSVDWGKNIQYF
TGCAGCGTTGATTGGGGAAAGAACATTCAGTACTTC
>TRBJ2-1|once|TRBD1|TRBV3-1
CASSQGLGTGGYSEQFF
TGTGCCAGCAGCCAAGGTTTAGGGACAGGGGGTTATTCTGAGCAGTTCTTC
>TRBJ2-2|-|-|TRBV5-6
CASSRAGTANTGELFF
TGTGCCAGCAGCCGAGCCGGGACGGCTAATACCGGGGAGCTGTTTTTT
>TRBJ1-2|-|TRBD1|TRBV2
CASSEARTGRVHGYGYTF
TGTGCCAGCAGTGAAGCGAGGACAGGGCGGGTTCACGGCTATGGCTACACCTTC
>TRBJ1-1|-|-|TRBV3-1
CASSQGHQNTEAFF
TGTGCCAGCAGCCAGGGGCACCAGAACACTGAAGCTTTCTTT
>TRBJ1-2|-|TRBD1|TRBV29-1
CSVTQGQRDYGYTF
TGCAGCGTCACCCAGGGACAGCGAGACTATGGCTACACCTTC